The entry that follows covers one TCR beta chain sequence. It has no known antigen specificity. Qualities for individual bases were not recorded, and no much larger clone is one base off. This entry is derived from a study of immune evolution from preneoplasia to lung adenocarcinoma (dated by TCRdb to the early 2020s). Describing the broader study: Immune contexture across lung adenocarcinoma precursors and invasive adenocarcinoma was profiled using immune gene expression, TCR sequencing and multiplex immunofluorescence. Resected precursor lesions (AAH, AIS, MIA) and invasive adenocarcinomas were each compared against paired morphologically normal lung tissue. The sample size was set by how many specimens were available, not by a prior power calculation. Whole exome sequencing and methylation data from the same cohort of nodules were integrated with the immune data. The overall cohort was made up of over 40 patients with pulmonary nodules who had surgical resection. TCR sequencing data were obtained from 51 patients. According to the study, about 110 samples went through TCR sequencing. Class I HLA alleles were inferred from exome data with POLYSOLVER, and allele-specific HLA loss was detected with LOHHLA.

Patients underwent resection in Japan or China between about 2014 and 2018. The histologic diagnosis of each case was independently confirmed on H&E slides by two lung cancer pathologists. The AllPrep DNA/RNA FFPE Kit was used to isolate DNA from FFPE tissue. Looking up the germline V gene yields CDR1 MDHEN and CDR2 SYDVKM. From the cysteine through the phenylalanine, the CDR3 covers 17 amino acids. The DNA shown is the 51-base CDR3, in frame from base 1. V sheds 7 bases and J sheds 2 bases, leaving 24 bases between their ends. General study outcomes and caveats: The findings reflected association rather than direct causation, and larger cohorts with long-term follow-up and longitudinal biopsies were considered necessary. The highest top T cell clone frequencies were observed in normal lung, and a progressive decrease in top T cell clone frequencies appeared to occur from AAH through AIS, MIA and invasive adenocarcinoma. Clonality was highest in normal lung, while later-stage lesions appeared to show lower clonality but higher T cell density and diversity. Because all patients were from Japan and China, applicability to Western populations was uncertain.

Using the immunoSEQ hsTCRbeta Kit, TCR beta CDR3 regions were sequenced from DNA. As for the original processing: The ImmunoSEQ Analyzer was used to analyse the TCR sequencing data. T cell clonality was defined as 1 minus Pielou's evenness, as computed on productive rearrangements. The inverse Simpson index, applied to productive templates, was used to measure T cell diversity. T cell density was TCR beta template counts normalized to usable DNA, estimated by amplifying and sequencing housekeeping genes. TCR metrics were compared across histologic stages using two-sided Kruskal-Wallis tests. TCRdb re-hosts the immuneACCESS table, in-frame sequences only. Its copies lack some clones; in the studies checked, an unresolved V gene accounts for under half of them, and the cause for the rest is not known. The DNA gave D and trimming, while V, J and clone size come from that table. This sample gives approximately 8,000 clones in total; 75% to 85% of them show up just once. The top ten hold 6.5% to 7.5% of the sample.

The chain employs TRBV28 and TRBJ2-7; the D match is possibly TRBD1 or TRBD2, with 6 bases aligned in each. This receptor was identified in a person aged 70 to 85 with lung adenocarcinoma. Sequencing input: FFPE adjacent normal lung tissue. The CDR3 in this case is CASNVMGGRGLAYEQYF. The bases are TGTGCCAGCAATGTTATGGGGGGCAGGGGTCTTGCCTACGAGCAGTACTTC.